Sequencing of this T cell receptor (beta chain) was carried out in a study of OX40 agonist ivuxolimab in advanced cancers. Study details: Three patients responded partially, comprising one with hepatocellular carcinoma and two with cutaneous melanoma. Findings and limits, study-wide: There were, on average, more expanded clones in CD8+ T cells than in CD4+. The antigen specificity of the peripheral T cells (those that were expanded) was not determined.

On this clone itself: The antigen remains unidentified.

Using immunoSEQ multiplex PCR, the repertoire was profiled, and TCRdb retains in-frame clones only, with some absent. The sample consists of some 30,000 clones, 80% to 95% of them appearing once. V lost 2 bases and J 0 bases, leaving 5 bases between the germline ends. The CDR3 sequence is 14 residues long. Germline CDR1 is MNHEY and CDR2 is SVGAGI. The source was CD4+ or CD8+ T cells sorted from blood, collected in a trial of the OX40 agonist ivuxolimab. This chain uses TRBV6-5 with TRBJ1-3; no clear D gene. This receptor was taken from an adult with an advanced solid tumor such as melanoma, head and neck, liver or kidney cancer. CDR3 coding DNA: TGTGCCAGCAGTTACGTGGGCTCTGGAAACACCATATATTTT. Translating it yields CASSYVGSGNTIYF.